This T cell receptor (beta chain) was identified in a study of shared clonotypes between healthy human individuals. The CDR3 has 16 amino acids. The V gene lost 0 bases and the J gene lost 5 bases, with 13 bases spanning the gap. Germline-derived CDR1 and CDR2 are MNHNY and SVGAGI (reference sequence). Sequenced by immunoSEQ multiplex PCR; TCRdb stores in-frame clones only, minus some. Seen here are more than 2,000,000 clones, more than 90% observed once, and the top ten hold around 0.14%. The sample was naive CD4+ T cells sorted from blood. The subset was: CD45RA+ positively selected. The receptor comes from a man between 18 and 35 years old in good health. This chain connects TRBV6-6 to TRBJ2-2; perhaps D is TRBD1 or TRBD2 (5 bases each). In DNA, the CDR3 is TGTGCCAGCAGTTACTCGCCGGGGCCGGGGACCGGGGAGCTGTTTTTT. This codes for CASSYSPGPGTGELFF.